The 18 T cell receptor beta chains presented below share a single source sample, sequenced in a study of blood T cell repertoires in COVID-19. Sequenced by immunoSEQ multiplex PCR; TCRdb stores in-frame clones only, minus some. The table records fewer than 200,000 clones, under 95% of them present only once. Material: peripheral blood. The receptor source for this set is a man younger than 30 with COVID-19, enrolled during active disease.

The chain recombines TRBV2 with TRBJ1-3; no reliable D call. In germline, CDR1 is SNHLY, CDR2 FYNNEI. Deletions cut 7 bases from V and 0 bases from J, with 13 bases between. The length of the CDR3 is 15 residues. CDR3 amino acids: CASKVTAGSGNTIYF. The CDR3 nucleotides read TGTGCCAGCAAAGTAACAGCCGGCTCTGGAAACACCATATATTTT.

The chain employs TRBV13 and TRBJ2-7, with a possible D match to TRBD1 (8 bases). CDR3 length: 18 amino acids. Germline loops: CDR1 PRHDT, CDR2 FYEKMQ (reference sequence). Trimming stripped 5 bases from V and 5 bases from J, with 28 bases between. The CDR3 sequence: CASSTGGAAKQLDDEQYF. The CDR3, as DNA: TGTGCCAGCAGCACAGGGGGGGCAGCTAAGCAACTAGATGACGAGCAGTACTTC.

The J gene is TRBJ1-1, the V gene TRBV19; TRBD1 might be the D (6 bases). Trimming stripped 4 bases from V and 6 bases from J, with 21 bases between. Germline V gene sequence: CDR1 LNHDA, CDR2 SQIVND (reference sequence). The CDR3 runs to 16 residues. The CDR3 nucleotides are TGTGCCAGTAGTAGTCCTCGATCAGGGGCTCGGGCTGAAGCTTTCTTT. Amino acids: CASSSPRSGARAEAFF. The whole variable domain, remainder taken from reference TRBV19 and TRBJ1-1, is DGGITQSPKYLFRKEGQNVTLSCEQNLNHDAMYWYRQDPGQGLRLIYYSQIVNDFQKGDIAEGYSVSREKKESFPLTVTSAQKNPTAFYLCASSSPRSGARAEAFFGQGTRLTVV.

The V call is TRBV4-1, the J call TRBJ2-7; 8 bases line up with TRBD2. The germline V gene encodes CDR1 MGHRA and CDR2 YSYEKL. CDR3 size: 14 residues. V dropped 2 bases and J dropped 4; count of bases not matched to a gene: 4. CDR3 sequence: CASSQTGGGYEQYF. The CDR3 coding sequence is TGCGCCAGCAGCCAAACGGGAGGGGGGTACGAGCAGTACTTC.

The rearrangement joins TRBV7-2 to TRBJ2-7; 13 nucleotides match TRBD2. In germline, CDR1 is SGHTA, CDR2 FQGNSA. Germline trimming cut 5 bases from V and 7 bases from J; bases unmatched to any gene: 8. CDR3 length equals 15 residues. In DNA form, the CDR3 reads TGTGCCAGCAGCCTCGGACTAGCGGGAGTAGGGGAGCAGTACTTC. This sequence encodes CASSLGLAGVGEQYF.

The rearrangement links TRBV9 to TRBJ1-2, with a tentative D call TRBD1 (5 bases). Germline V gene lookup returns CDR1 SGDLS and CDR2 YYNGEE. The ends were cut back, 4 bases at V and 6 bases at J, with 10 bases in the middle. The CDR3 is 12 amino acids. The CDR3 bases are TGTGCCAGCAGCTACCCCAGGGATGGCTACACCTTC. Its translation is CASSYPRDGYTF.

The chain combines TRBV9 with TRBJ1-2; TRBD1 agrees at 10 bases. Germline lookup yields CDR1 SGDLS and CDR2 YYNGEE. The CDR3 spans 14 residues. The trim removed 4 bases at V and 9 bases at J, leaving 9 bases unmatched. CDR3 amino acids: CASSPPGQGTRYTF. In nucleotides, the CDR3 is TGTGCCAGCAGCCCTCCGGGACAGGGGACTCGCTACACCTTC.

The chain uses TRBV6-6 and TRBJ2-7; 8 bases fit TRBD1. Germline V gives CDR1 MNHNY, CDR2 SVGAGI (reference sequence). This CDR3 has 15 amino acids. V gave up 2 bases and J gave up 7 bases; unmatched junction bases: 10. CDR3 sequence: CASSYRDTGGWEQYF. The DNA for the CDR3 is TGTGCCAGCAGTTACAGGGACACAGGGGGGTGGGAGCAGTACTTC.

The rearrangement joins TRBV27 to TRBJ2-3; 8 nucleotides line up with TRBD2. Germline CDR1 reads MNHEY; CDR2 reads SMNVEV (reference sequence). The CDR3 length is 20 residues. V was pared by 3 bases and J by 2 bases, with 19 bases of the junction left unmatched. The CDR3 sequence: CASSFVALASGGDHTDTQYF. The CDR3 nucleotides read TGTGCCAGCAGTTTTGTCGCGCTGGCAAGCGGGGGAGACCACACAGATACGCAGTATTTT.

The CDR3 nucleotides are TGTGCCACCAGTGACCCGGACAGCTCCTACGAGCAGTACTTC. Amino acids: CATSDPDSSYEQYF. The genes are TRBV24-1 and TRBJ2-7; D is perhaps TRBD1 (6 bases). Trimming took 4 bases from V and 0 from J, leaving 9 bases between them. The CDR3 contains 14 residues. Looked up from germline, CDR1 is KGHDR and CDR2 is SFDVKD.

The chain is built from TRBV14 and TRBJ2-2, with 9 bases aligning to TRBD2. The CDR3 is 14 residues long. Per germline, CDR1 SGHDN and CDR2 FVKESK. V gave up 8 bases and J gave up 6 bases; unmatched junction bases: 7. CDR3 nucleotides: TGTGCCAGCCAGCATGCGGGAGGGGCCGGGGAGCTGTTTTTT. This gives the protein CASQHAGGAGELFF.

V and J are TRBV19 and TRBJ2-1; 10 bases are shared with TRBD1. There are 16 residues in the CDR3. The trim removed 1 base at V and 8 bases at J, leaving 8 bases unmatched. CDR1 is LNHDA and CDR2 is SQIVND in the germline V gene (reference sequence). The CDR3 loop reads CASSIVTGGAWDEQFF. In nucleotides, the CDR3 is TGTGCCAGTAGTATAGTGACAGGGGGCGCCTGGGATGAGCAGTTCTTC.

The chain's CDR3 is CASSLDTGRTETQYF. CDR3 in DNA: TGCGCCAGCAGCTTGGATACGGGTCGCACGGAGACCCAGTACTTC. This chain links TRBV5-1 with TRBJ2-5; no firm D call. Trimming left V 0 bases short and J 5 bases short, with 14 bases between. Germline V gene lookup returns CDR1 SGHRS and CDR2 YFSETQ. The CDR3 has 15 residues.

As DNA, the CDR3 is TGTGCCAGCAGTGAAATGGCCCTACGGGGGAGGTGGGCTTTCTTT. Translating it yields CASSEMALRGRWAFF. The rearrangement uses TRBV2 and TRBJ1-1; tentative D call: TRBD1 (5 bases). V lost 2 bases to trimming and J lost 11 bases, with 21 bases between them. CDR3 length: 15 residues. CDR1 and CDR2 from the germline V gene are SNHLY and FYNNEI.

The rearrangement links TRBV19 to TRBJ2-7, with 7 nucleotides matching TRBD2. CDR1 and CDR2 from the germline V gene are LNHDA and SQIVND (reference sequence). J was trimmed by 4 bases and V by 3 bases; bases with no gene match: 12. This CDR3 spans 16 amino acids. The CDR3 sequence is CASSMYLAEGEYEQYF. CDR3 DNA: TGTGCCAGTAGTATGTATCTAGCGGAAGGGGAATACGAGCAGTACTTC.

This chain joins TRBV6-5 and TRBJ1-5; D is possibly TRBD1 (5 bases). The ends were cut back, 0 bases at V and 11 bases at J, with 17 bases in the middle. Germline CDR1 and CDR2: MNHEY and SVGAGI. The CDR3 has 15 residues. The CDR3 sequence is CASSYSGRAGWAQHF. CDR3 coding DNA: TGTGCCAGCAGTTACTCTGGCAGGGCAGGGTGGGCCCAGCATTTT.

This chain uses TRBV7-3 with TRBJ2-3; TRBD2 is a possible D gene (6 bases). The CDR3 is made up of 15 amino acids. Trimming left V 3 bases short and J 3 bases short, with 13 bases between. Germline V gene data show CDR1 as SGHTA and CDR2 as FQGTGA. CDR3 coding DNA: TGTGCCAGCAGCTTGTCCGGACGGGGGACAGATACGCAGTATTTT. This sequence encodes CASSLSGRGTDTQYF.

This chain connects TRBV5-6 to TRBJ2-4, with 7 bases that match TRBD1. CDR3 length: 13 residues. The ends lost 4 bases at V and 8 bases at J; junction bases unmatched: 6. Germline CDR1 reads SGHDT; CDR2 reads YYEEEE. The CDR3 sequence is CASSADRADIQYF. The CDR3 region has the DNA TGTGCCAGCAGCGCCGACAGGGCGGACATTCAGTACTTC.